The sequence of this T cell receptor gamma chain was determined in a study of gamma delta lymphoproliferative disorders and STAT genes. At the level of the study: At least 50 ng of genomic DNA went into each LymphoTrack Dx TCRG Assay library. Delta-chain libraries followed the EuroClonality-NGS standard operating procedure. Findings of the study overall: Nearly all major patient gamma and delta clonotypes were public; only a couple of gamma clonotypes were disease-private.

Sequencing used genomic DNA taken from PBMCs of patients and controls. Age- and sex-matched healthy adult donors provided control blood. TCRdb called clones anew from the multiplex PCR reads with CATT. Seen here are 2,000 to 2,500 gamma-chain clones, 10% observed once, and the top ten hold 9.4%. By its share, this clone is medium-sized (0.01 to 0.1%). Its target is not known. Germline-derived CDR1 and CDR2 are EGSNGY and YDSYNSKV. The CDR3 covers 14 residues. With 0 bases clipped from V and 4 bases from J, the junction kept 6 bases outside the gene matches. The V call is TRGV2, the J call TRGJ1 or TRGJ2. TCRdb records no J gene; here it was assigned by comparing the DNA to germline. Sequencing used blood. The sequence derives from a human donor in good health. The CDR3 bases are TGTGCCACCTGGGACGGGCCGTGGTATTATAAGAAACTCTTT. Protein: CATWDGPWYYKKLF.